A selection of T cell receptor beta chains follows, all from one sample in a study of shared T cell receptors in the human thymus. The method was immunoSEQ multiplex PCR; TCRdb's version includes in-frame clones alone and lacks a portion of them. Altogether hundreds of thousands of clones are present, 70% to 80% being singletons, with the ten largest covering more than 0.01%. These data also featured in a second study, about human thymus T cells.

Material for sequencing was thymocytes. These receptors were obtained from a boy under two years old with a congenital heart defect. Each CDR3 is given with its conserved first and last residue. The D gene is left open where the match is weak. Part of the rows lack a size; the others show once, few, many or a class for expanded clones.

CDR3 length	V gene	J gene	clone size	D gene	CDR3 protein	CDR3 DNA
14	TRBV19	TRBJ1-5	NA	TRBD1	CASTTGARSQPQHF	TGTGCCAGTACTACAGGGGCTCGTAGTCAGCCCCAGCATTTT
17	TRBV28	TRBJ2-3	NA	NA	CASSLHGQFFMTDTQYF	TGTGCCAGCAGTTTACACGGACAGTTTTTTATGACAGATACGCAGTATTTT
16	TRBV7-2	TRBJ2-7	NA	NA	CASSLALGAEPYEQYF	TGTGCCAGCAGCTTAGCGCTGGGGGCGGAGCCCTACGAGCAGTACTTC
15	TRBV12-5	TRBJ1-1	NA	TRBD1	CASGPDRDRETEAFF	TGTGCTAGTGGTCCGGATAGGGACAGAGAGACTGAAGCTTTCTTT
10	TRBV10-3	TRBJ1-1	NA	NA	CASGNTEAFF	TGTGCCAGCGGGAACACTGAAGCTTTCTTT
17	TRBV6-1	TRBJ2-7	NA	TRBD2	CASSDIPGLAATYEQYF	TGTGCCAGCAGTGACATTCCGGGACTAGCGGCCACCTACGAGCAGTACTTC
17	TRBV11-2	TRBJ1-4	NA	NA	CASSSIPIRAPDCGLFF	TGTGCCAGCAGCTCCATACCAATCAGGGCCCCCGATTGTGGTCTGTTTTTT
15	TRBV5-1	TRBJ2-7	NA	TRBD2	CASSVIAGGSYEQYF	TGCGCCAGCAGCGTAATAGCGGGGGGGTCCTACGAGCAGTACTTC
16	TRBV13	TRBJ2-1	few	TRBD2	CASSSGGLHSYNEQFF	TGTGCCAGCAGCTCGGGGGGACTACACTCATACAATGAGCAGTTCTTC
16	TRBV28	TRBJ2-3	NA	TRBD2	CASSPGTSGYTDTQYF	TGTGCCAGCAGTCCCGGGACTAGCGGGTACACAGATACGCAGTATTTT
18	TRBV18	TRBJ2-3	NA	NA	CASSPPSGTLRLPDTQYF	TGTGCCAGCTCACCACCGTCGGGCACTCTTAGACTACCAGATACGCAGTATTTT
17	TRBV4-3	TRBJ2-1	NA	TRBD2	CASSQFSGGSSYNEQFF	TGCGCCAGCAGCCAGTTCTCCGGCGGGAGCTCCTACAATGAGCAGTTCTTC
15	TRBV19	TRBJ1-2	few	TRBD1	CASSTGTGDPYGYTF	TGTGCCAGTAGTACTGGGACAGGGGATCCCTATGGCTACACCTTC
14	TRBV30	TRBJ2-3	NA	TRBD2	CAWLLAASTDTQYF	TGTGCCTGGTTACTAGCGGCTAGCACAGATACGCAGTATTTT
16	TRBV4-3	TRBJ2-1	NA	NA	CASSQDTGPRVNEQFF	TGCGCCAGCAGCCAAGATACCGGACCCAGGGTCAATGAGCAGTTCTTC
13	TRBV10-1	TRBJ1-1	NA	NA	CASSEVSGTEAFF	TGCGCCAGCAGTGAAGTTTCGGGCACTGAAGCTTTCTTT
12	TRBV5-6	TRBJ1-1	NA	NA	CASSYAGRGWFF	TGTGCCAGCAGCTACGCGGGACGAGGCTGGTTCTTT
19	TRBV28	TRBJ2-1	NA	TRBD2	CASPWGRGSRIAANNEQFF	TGTGCCAGCCCTTGGGGGAGGGGCTCGCGAATAGCGGCAAACAATGAGCAGTTCTTC
15	TRBV12-5	TRBJ2-7	NA	TRBD2	CASGFGSSGSHEQYF	TGTGCTAGTGGTTTTGGCTCTAGCGGGAGCCACGAGCAGTACTTC
15	TRBV6-5	TRBJ2-7	NA	TRBD2	CASSYRGAGGAEQYF	TGTGCCAGCAGTTACCGGGGAGCGGGAGGGGCCGAGCAGTACTTC
17	TRBV19	TRBJ2-5	NA	NA	CASSIRGGTSYEETQYF	TGTGCCAGTAGTATCAGGGGGGGGACTAGTTACGAAGAGACCCAGTACTTC
17	TRBV13	TRBJ2-5	NA	TRBD2	CASSLALGGRHQETQYF	TGTGCCAGCAGCTTAGCTTTGGGGGGGAGGCACCAAGAGACCCAGTACTTC
16	TRBV21-1	TRBJ1-5	NA	NA	CASSKRFNRPNQPQHF	TGTGCCAGCAGCAAAAGGTTTAACAGACCGAATCAGCCCCAGCATTTT
17	TRBV4-2	TRBJ2-2	NA	TRBD2	CASSQEREGVNAGELFF	TGTGCCAGCAGCCAAGAGAGGGAGGGAGTAAATGCCGGGGAGCTGTTTTTT
14	TRBV28	TRBJ1-2	few	NA	CASSLWTASYGYTF	TGTGCCAGCAGTTTATGGACTGCGTCTTATGGCTACACCTTC
14	TRBV29-1	TRBJ2-5	NA	TRBD1	CSVSRDRRQETQYF	TGCAGCGTTTCCAGGGACAGGAGACAAGAGACCCAGTACTTC
13	TRBV2	TRBJ1-2	few	NA	CASSDRWTVGYTF	TGTGCCAGCAGTGACCGTTGGACAGTCGGCTACACCTTC